Shown below are 5 T cell receptor beta chains from a single sample sequenced in a study of vaccination effects on CD4 cells after COVID-19. No antigens are known for them. Antigen-specific CD4+ T cells were expanded with viral peptide pools in the ViraFEST assay before sequencing. The culture ran for less than 12 days, and then CD4+ T cells were isolated. Neither prior SARS-CoV-2 infection nor positive nucleocapsid antibodies were present in the vaccine recipients. Generated by immunoSEQ multiplex PCR, the TCRdb table keeps only in-frame clones and is missing some. The sample consists of about 55,000 clones, 55% to 75% of them appearing once. The sequences come from CD4+ T cells from PBMCs cultured with SARS-CoV-2 spike peptides, collected before COVID-19 vaccination. The receptors shown here come from a human donor who received a COVID-19 vaccine.

The chain couples TRBV19 to TRBJ2-3; 10 nucleotides match TRBD2. The CDR3 loop spans 16 amino acids. Germline V lookup: CDR1 LNHDA, CDR2 SQIVND (reference sequence). Germline trimming cut 7 bases from V and 3 bases from J; bases unmatched to any gene: 10. CDR3 nucleotides: TGTGCCAGTAAACCCTTACTAGCGGGAAGTACAGATACGCAGTATTTT. Its protein product is CASKPLLAGSTDTQYF. Variable domain in full (rest from reference TRBV19 and TRBJ2-3): DGGITQSPKYLFRKEGQNVTLSCEQNLNHDAMYWYRQDPGQGLRLIYYSQIVNDFQKGDIAEGYSVSREKKESFPLTVTSAQKNPTAFYLCASKPLLAGSTDTQYFGPGTRLTVL.

The genes are TRBV18 and TRBJ2-7; a possible D gene is TRBD1 (5 bases). The CDR3 runs to 15 residues. V was pared by 4 bases and J by 1 base, with 14 bases between. Looked up from germline, CDR1 is KGHSH and CDR2 is LQKENI. The CDR3 DNA follows: TGTGCCAGCTCACGAGGACAAGGCGTTTCCTACGAGCAGTACTTC. This encodes CASSRGQGVSYEQYF. Looking up the rest from reference TRBV18 and TRBJ2-7 gives the full variable domain: NAGVMQNPRHLVRRRGQEARLRCSPMKGHSHVYWYRQLPEEGLKFMVYLQKENIIDESGMPKERFSAEFPKEGPSILRIQQVVRGDSAAYFCASSRGQGVSYEQYFGPGTRLTVT.

This clone turned up a few times. The rearrangement joins TRBV7-6 to TRBJ1-5; 11 bases fit TRBD1. Germline V lookup: CDR1 SGHVS, CDR2 FNYEAQ. The CDR3 consists of 16 residues. The V gene end was trimmed by 1 base and the J gene end by 7 bases; junction bases not matched to a gene: 6. CDR3 amino acids: CASSLGTGGGGQPQHF. The CDR3 DNA sequence: TGTGCCAGCAGCTTAGGGACAGGGGGCGGGGGACAGCCCCAGCATTTT.

The rearrangement links TRBV5-4 to TRBJ2-5; tentatively, D is TRBD1 or TRBD2 (5 bases each). Germline V CDR1 and CDR2: SGHNT, YYREEE (reference sequence). The CDR3 has 17 residues. The V end lost 5 bases, the J end lost 1 base, and 21 bases lay between the germline ends. This CDR3 is CASSSDLRGGPQETQYF. The CDR3 DNA follows: TGTGCCAGCAGTTCGGATCTGAGGGGTGGGCCCCAAGAGACCCAGTACTTC.

A few counts support this clone. The rearrangement joins TRBV6-6 to TRBJ1-1; 12 bases match TRBD1. Losses at the gene ends were 6 bases for V and 10 bases for J; bases not matched to a gene: 9. The CDR3 is 14 residues long. The germline CDR1 and CDR2 sequences are MNHNY and SVGAGI (reference sequence). CDR3 sequence: CASRSGTGGRGAFF. In DNA, the CDR3 is TGTGCCAGCAGATCCGGGACAGGGGGCCGAGGAGCTTTCTTT.